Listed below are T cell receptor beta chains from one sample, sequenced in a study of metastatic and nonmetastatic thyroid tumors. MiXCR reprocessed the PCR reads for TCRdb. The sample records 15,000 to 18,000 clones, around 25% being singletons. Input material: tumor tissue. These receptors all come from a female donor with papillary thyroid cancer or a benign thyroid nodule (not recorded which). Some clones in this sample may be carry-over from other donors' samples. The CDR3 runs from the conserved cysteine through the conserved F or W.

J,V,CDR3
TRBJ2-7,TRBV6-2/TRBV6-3,CASSDYEQYF
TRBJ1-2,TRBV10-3,CAIRETSLNYGYTF
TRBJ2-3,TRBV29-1,CSVQGRRAGRTDTQYF
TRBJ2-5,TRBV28,CASSLRGETQYF
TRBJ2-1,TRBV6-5,CASSPTQLAGGPNEQFF
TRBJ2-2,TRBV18,CASSLDSANTGELFF
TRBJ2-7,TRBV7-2,CASSLGAYEQYF
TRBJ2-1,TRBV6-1,CASSLAMTRGQFF
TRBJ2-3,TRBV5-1,CASSSGGAVDTQYF
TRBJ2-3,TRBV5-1,CASTPWGTSTDTQYF
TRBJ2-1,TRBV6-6,CASSYSAGVGNNEQFF
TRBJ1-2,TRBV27,CASSLSGGTYDGYTF
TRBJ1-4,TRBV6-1,CASSGSTGLNEKLFF
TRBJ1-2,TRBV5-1,CASRTGARDYGYTF
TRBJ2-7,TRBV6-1,CASRRQGKAYEQYF
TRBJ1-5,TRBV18,CASSAQGQPQHF
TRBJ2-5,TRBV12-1,CASSCEGLAGGETQYF